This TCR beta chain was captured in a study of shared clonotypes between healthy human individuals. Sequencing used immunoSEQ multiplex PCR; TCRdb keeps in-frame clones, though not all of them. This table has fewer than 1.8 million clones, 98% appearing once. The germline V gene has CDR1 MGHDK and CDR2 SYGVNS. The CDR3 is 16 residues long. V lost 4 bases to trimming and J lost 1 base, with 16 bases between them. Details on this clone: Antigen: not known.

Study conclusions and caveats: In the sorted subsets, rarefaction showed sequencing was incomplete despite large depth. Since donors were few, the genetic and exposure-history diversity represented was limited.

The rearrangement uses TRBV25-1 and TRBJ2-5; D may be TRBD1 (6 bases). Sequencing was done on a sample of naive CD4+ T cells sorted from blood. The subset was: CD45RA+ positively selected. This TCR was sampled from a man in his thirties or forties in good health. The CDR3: CASSGGDRLVQETQYF. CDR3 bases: TGTGCCAGCAGTGGGGGTGACAGGCTTGTCCAAGAGACCCAGTACTTC.